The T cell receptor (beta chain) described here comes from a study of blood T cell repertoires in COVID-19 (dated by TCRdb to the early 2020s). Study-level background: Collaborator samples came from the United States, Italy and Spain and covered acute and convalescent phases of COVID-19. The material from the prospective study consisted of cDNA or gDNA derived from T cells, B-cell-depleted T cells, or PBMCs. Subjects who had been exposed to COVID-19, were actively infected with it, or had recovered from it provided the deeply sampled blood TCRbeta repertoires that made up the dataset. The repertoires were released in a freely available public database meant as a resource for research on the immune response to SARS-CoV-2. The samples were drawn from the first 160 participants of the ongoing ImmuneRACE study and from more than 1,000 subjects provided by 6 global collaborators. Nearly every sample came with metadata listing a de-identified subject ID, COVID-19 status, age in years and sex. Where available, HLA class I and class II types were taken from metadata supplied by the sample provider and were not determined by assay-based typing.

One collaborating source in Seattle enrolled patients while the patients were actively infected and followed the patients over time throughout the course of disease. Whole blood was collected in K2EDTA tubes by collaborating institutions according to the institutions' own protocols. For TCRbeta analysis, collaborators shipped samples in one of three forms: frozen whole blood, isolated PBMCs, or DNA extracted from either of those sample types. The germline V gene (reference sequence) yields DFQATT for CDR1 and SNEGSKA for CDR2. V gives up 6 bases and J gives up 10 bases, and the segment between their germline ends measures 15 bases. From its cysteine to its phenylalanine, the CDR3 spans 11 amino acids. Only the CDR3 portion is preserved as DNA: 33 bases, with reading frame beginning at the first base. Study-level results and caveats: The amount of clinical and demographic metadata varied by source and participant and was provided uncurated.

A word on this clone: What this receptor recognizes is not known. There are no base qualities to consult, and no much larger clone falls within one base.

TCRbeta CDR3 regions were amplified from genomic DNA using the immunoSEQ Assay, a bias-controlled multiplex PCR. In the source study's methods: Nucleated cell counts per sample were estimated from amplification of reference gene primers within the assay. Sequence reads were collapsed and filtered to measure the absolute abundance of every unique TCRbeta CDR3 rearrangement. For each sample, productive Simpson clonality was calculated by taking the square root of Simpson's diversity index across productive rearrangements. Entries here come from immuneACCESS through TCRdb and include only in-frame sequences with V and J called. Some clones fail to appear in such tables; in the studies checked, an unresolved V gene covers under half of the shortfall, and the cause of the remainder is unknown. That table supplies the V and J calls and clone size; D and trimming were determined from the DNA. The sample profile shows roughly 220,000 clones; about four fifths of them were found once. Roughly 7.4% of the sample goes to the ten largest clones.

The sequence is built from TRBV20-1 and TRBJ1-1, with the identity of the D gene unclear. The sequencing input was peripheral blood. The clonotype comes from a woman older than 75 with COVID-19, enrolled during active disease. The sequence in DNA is TGCAGTGCCGATGACCGACTAATAGCTTTCTTT. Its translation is CSADDRLIAFF.